The 4 T cell receptor beta chains in this list originate from one sample, sequenced in a study of control samples from healthy donors and cancer patients. Libraries were prepared by immunoSEQ multiplex PCR; TCRdb keeps only in-frame clonotypes and omits some of them. The sample includes about 93,000 clones, about 85% of them seen just once. Sample: blood. These receptors originate from a woman between 65 and 79 years old in good health.

The CDR3: CASSQDRAGSNSPLHF. CDR3 DNA sequence: TGCGCCAGCAGCCAAGATCGAGCAGGGAGCAATTCACCCCTCCACTTT. V is TRBV4-3 and J is TRBJ1-6; weak D call: TRBD1 (5 bases). This CDR3 region has 16 residues. V gave up 0 bases and J gave up 7 bases, with 13 bases separating them. Per the germline V gene, CDR1 is LGHNA and CDR2 is YSLEER.

The chain uses TRBV19 and TRBJ1-2; no definite D call. Germline V gene lookup returns CDR1 LNHDA and CDR2 SQIVND (reference sequence). Trimming took 1 base from V and 5 from J, leaving 14 bases between them. The CDR3 spans 15 residues. The CDR3 protein is CASSIGGGNGYGYTF. In DNA, the CDR3 is TGTGCCAGTAGTATAGGTGGCGGTAACGGTTATGGCTACACCTTC.

This sequence joins TRBV5-4 and TRBJ1-1; D is ambiguous. The germline V and J ends were trimmed by 3 bases and 5 bases, with 17 bases remaining between them. CDR3 length: 15 amino acids. The V gene's germline CDR1 is SGHNT and CDR2 YYREEE (reference sequence). The CDR3: CASSSRNLPRTEAFF. CDR3 nucleotide sequence: TGTGCCAGCAGCTCCCGAAACCTGCCACGAACTGAAGCTTTCTTT.

J is TRBJ1-2 and V is TRBV6-5; TRBD1 matches 7 bases. The CDR3 extends over 14 amino acids. The J segment lost 4 bases and the V segment lost 0 bases, leaving 2 bases of the junction unmatched. Germline lookup yields CDR1 MNHEY and CDR2 SVGAGI. The CDR3, as DNA: TGTGCCAGCAGTTACTCAGACAGGGCCTATGGCTACACCTTC. Encoded protein: CASSYSDRAYGYTF.